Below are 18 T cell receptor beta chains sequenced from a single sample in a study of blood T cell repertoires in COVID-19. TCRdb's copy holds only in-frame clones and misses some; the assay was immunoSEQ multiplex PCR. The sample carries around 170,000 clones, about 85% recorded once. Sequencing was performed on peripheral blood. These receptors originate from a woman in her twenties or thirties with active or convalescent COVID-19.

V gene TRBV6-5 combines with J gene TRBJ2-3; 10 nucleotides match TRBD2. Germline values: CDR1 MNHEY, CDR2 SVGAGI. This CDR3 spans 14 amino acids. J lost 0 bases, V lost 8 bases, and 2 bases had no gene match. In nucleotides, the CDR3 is TGTGCCAGCCAGCGGGGGGGTAGCACAGATACGCAGTATTTT. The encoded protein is CASQRGGSTDTQYF.

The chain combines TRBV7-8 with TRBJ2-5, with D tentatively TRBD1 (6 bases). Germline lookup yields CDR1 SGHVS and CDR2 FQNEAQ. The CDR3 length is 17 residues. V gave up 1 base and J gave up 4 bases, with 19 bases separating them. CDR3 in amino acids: CASSLVGAESGGETQYF. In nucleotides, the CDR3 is TGTGCCAGCAGCTTAGTGGGGGCAGAATCAGGAGGAGAGACCCAGTACTTC.

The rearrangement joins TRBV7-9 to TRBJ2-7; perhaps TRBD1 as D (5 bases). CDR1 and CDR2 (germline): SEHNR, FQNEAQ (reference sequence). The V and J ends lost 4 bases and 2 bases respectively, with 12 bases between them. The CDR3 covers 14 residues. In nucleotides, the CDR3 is TGTGCCAGCAGCTCCGACAGTAATCCCTACGAGCAGTACTTC. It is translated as CASSSDSNPYEQYF.

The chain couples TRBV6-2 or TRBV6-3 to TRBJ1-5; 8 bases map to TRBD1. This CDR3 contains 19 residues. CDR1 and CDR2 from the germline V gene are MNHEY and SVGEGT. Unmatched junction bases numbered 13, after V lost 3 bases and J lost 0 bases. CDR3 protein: CASSYEQGGSVTSNQPQHF. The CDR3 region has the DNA TGTGCCAGCAGTTATGAACAGGGGGGGTCAGTCACTAGCAATCAGCCCCAGCATTTT.

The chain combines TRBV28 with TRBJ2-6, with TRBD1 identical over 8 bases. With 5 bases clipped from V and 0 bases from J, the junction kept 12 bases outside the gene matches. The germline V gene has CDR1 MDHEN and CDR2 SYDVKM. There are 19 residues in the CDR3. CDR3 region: CASSRVVGDRRSGANVLTF. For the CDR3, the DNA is TGTGCCAGCAGTCGGGTGGTCGGGGACAGGCGCTCTGGGGCCAACGTCCTGACTTTC. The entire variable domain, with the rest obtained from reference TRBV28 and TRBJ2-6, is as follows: DVKVTQSSRYLVKRTGEKVFLECVQDMDHENMFWYRQDPGLGLRLIYFSYDVKMKEKGDIPEGYSVSREKKERFSLILESASTNQTSMYLCASSRVVGDRRSGANVLTFGAGSRLTVL.

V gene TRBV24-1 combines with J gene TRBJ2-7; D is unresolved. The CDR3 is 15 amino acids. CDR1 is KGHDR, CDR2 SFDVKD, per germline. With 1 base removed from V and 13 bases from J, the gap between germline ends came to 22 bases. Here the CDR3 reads CATSDLAESGWVLYF. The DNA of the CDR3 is TGTGCCACCAGTGATTTAGCTGAGTCAGGTTGGGTCCTATACTTC.

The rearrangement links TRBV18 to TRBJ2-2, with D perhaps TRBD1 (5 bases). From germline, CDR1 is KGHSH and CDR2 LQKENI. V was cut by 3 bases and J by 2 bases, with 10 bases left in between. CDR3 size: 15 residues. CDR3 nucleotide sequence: TGTGCCAGCTCACCTCAGGGTACAAACACCGGGGAGCTGTTTTTT. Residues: CASSPQGTNTGELFF. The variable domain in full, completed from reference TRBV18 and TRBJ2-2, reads NAGVMQNPRHLVRRRGQEARLRCSPMKGHSHVYWYRQLPEEGLKFMVYLQKENIIDESGMPKERFSAEFPKEGPSILRIQQVVRGDSAAYFCASSPQGTNTGELFFGEGSRLTVL.

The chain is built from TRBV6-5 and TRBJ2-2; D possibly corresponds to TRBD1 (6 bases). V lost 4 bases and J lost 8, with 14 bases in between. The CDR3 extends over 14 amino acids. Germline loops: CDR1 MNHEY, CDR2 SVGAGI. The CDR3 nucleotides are TGTGCCAGCAGTTTCCGAGGACAGATTGGGGAGCTGTTTTTT. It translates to CASSFRGQIGELFF.

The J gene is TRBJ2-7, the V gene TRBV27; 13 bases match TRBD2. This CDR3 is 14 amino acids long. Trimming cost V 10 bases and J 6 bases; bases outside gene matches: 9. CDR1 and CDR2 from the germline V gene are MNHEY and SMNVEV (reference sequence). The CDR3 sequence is CATFGLAGVGEQYF. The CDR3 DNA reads TGTGCCACCTTCGGACTAGCGGGAGTAGGCGAGCAGTACTTC.

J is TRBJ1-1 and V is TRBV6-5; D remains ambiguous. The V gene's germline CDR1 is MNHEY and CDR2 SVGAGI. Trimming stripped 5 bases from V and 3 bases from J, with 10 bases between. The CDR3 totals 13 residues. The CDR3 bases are TGTGCCAGCAGTCAGTTATTGGACACTGAAGCTTTCTTT. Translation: CASSQLLDTEAFF.

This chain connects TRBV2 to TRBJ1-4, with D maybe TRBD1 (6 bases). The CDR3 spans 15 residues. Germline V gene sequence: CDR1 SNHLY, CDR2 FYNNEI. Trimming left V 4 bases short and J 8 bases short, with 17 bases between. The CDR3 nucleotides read TGTGCCAGCAGTGCTGTGGCAGGGGCTGTAGAAAAACTGTTTTTT. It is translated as CASSAVAGAVEKLFF.

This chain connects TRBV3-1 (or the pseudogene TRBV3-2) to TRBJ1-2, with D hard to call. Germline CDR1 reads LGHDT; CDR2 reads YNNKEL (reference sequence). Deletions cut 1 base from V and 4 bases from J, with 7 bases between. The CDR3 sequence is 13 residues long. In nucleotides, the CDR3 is TGTGCCAGCAGCCAAGTAGGGAGCTATGGCTACACCTTC. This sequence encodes CASSQVGSYGYTF.

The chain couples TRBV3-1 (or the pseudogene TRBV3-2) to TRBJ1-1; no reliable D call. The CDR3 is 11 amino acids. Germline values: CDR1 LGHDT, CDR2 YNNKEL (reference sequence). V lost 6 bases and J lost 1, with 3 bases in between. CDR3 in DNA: TGTGCCAGCAGGAGGAACACTGAAGCTTTCTTT. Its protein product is CASRRNTEAFF.

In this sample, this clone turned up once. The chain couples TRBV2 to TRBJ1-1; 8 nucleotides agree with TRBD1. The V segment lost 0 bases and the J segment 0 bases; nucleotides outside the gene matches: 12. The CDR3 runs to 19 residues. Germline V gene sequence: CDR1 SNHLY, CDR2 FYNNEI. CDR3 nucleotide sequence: TGTGCCAGCAGTGAAGCGCAGGTCAGGGGGCCCTACATGAACACTGAAGCTTTCTTT. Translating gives CASSEAQVRGPYMNTEAFF.

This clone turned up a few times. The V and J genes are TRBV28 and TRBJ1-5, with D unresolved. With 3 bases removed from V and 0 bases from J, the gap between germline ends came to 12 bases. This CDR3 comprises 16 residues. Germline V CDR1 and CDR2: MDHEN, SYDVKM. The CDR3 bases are TGTGCCAGCAGTTTGCTGGCCGAATATAGCAATCAGCCCCAGCATTTT. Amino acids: CASSLLAEYSNQPQHF.

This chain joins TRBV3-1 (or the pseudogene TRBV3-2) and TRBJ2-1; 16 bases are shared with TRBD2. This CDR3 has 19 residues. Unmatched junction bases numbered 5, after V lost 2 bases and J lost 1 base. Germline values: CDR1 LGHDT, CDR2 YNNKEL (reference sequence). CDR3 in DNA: TGTGCCAGCAGCCAACCGGGACTAGCGGGAGGGCCGTCCTACAATGAGCAGTTCTTC. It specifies CASSQPGLAGGPSYNEQFF.

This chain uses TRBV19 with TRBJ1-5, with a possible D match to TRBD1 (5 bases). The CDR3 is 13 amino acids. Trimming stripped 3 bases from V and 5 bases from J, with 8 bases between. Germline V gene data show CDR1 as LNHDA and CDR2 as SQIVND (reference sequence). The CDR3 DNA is TGTGCCAGTAGTATGCAGGGCCATCAGCCCCAGCATTTT. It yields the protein CASSMQGHQPQHF. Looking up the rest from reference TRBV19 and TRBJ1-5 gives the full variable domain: DGGITQSPKYLFRKEGQNVTLSCEQNLNHDAMYWYRQDPGQGLRLIYYSQIVNDFQKGDIAEGYSVSREKKESFPLTVTSAQKNPTAFYLCASSMQGHQPQHFGDGTRLSIL.

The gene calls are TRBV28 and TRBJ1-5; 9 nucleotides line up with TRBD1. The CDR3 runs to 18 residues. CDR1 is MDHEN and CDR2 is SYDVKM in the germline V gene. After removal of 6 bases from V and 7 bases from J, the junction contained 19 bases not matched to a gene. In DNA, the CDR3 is TGTGCCAGCAGCCCCCTAATTTTGGGACAGGGATCAAGACAGCCCCAGCATTTT. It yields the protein CASSPLILGQGSRQPQHF.